These T cell receptor beta chains were read from a single sample in a study of shared clonotypes between healthy human individuals. Profiled with immunoSEQ multiplex PCR; TCRdb holds only in-frame clones, not every one. The sample contains 800,000 or so clones, 96% of which appear only once. The sample was naive CD8+ T cells sorted from blood. The receptors derive from a man aged 25-40 years in good health. Each CDR3 is given with its conserved first and last residue. The D gene is left open where the match is weak. Clone sizes are given selectively: once, few, many, or a class where the clone is expanded.

.	.	TRBV11-2	TRBJ2-7	TGTGCCAGCAGTCATGAGTTTTACTACGAGCAGTACTTC	CASSHEFYYEQYF
.	.	TRBV27	TRBJ2-5	TGTGCCAGCAGTTTACTAGGGGGGCAAGAGACCCAGTACTTC	CASSLLGGQETQYF
.	.	TRBV28	TRBJ2-7	TGTGCCAGCAGTTCCGAGCGACAGCCCTTTTCTTACGAGCAGTACTTC	CASSSERQPFSYEQYF
.	.	TRBV5-1	TRBJ2-7	TGCGCCAGCAGCTTGCGCGACAACTACGAGCAGTACTTC	CASSLRDNYEQYF
TRBD1	.	TRBV7-9	TRBJ2-2	TGTGCCAGCAGCTCACCGGGACAGGCGAACACCGGGGAGCTGTTTTTT	CASSSPGQANTGELFF
.	.	TRBV6-5	TRBJ1-1	TGTGCCAGCAGTTACTCCCCCAATAGTGAAGCTTTCTTT	CASSYSPNSEAFF
.	.	TRBV7-3	TRBJ2-7	TGTGCCAGCAGCCCCGGACCGTCCCCCTACGAGCAGTACTTC	CASSPGPSPYEQYF
.	once	TRBV29-1	TRBJ2-7	TGCAGCGTGCTGACCGCCGAGGGTGAGCAGTACTTC	CSVLTAEGEQYF
.	.	TRBV11-2	TRBJ2-7	TGTGCCAGCAGCTTAGGGACTACTACCTACGAGCAGTACTTC	CASSLGTTTYEQYF
TRBD1	.	TRBV7-8	TRBJ2-7	TGTGCCAGCAGCTCCCAAGGTGGGACAGGAACCTACGAGCAGTACTTC	CASSSQGGTGTYEQYF
.	.	TRBV10-1	TRBJ2-7	TGCGCCAGCAGTGAGGTTAACAGGGACGAGCAGTACTTC	CASSEVNRDEQYF